The sequence of this T cell receptor (beta chain) was determined in a study of control samples from healthy donors and cancer patients. Germline assignment: CDR1 MNHEY and CDR2 SMNVEV (reference sequence). V was pared by 1 base and J by 5 bases, with 15 bases between. The CDR3 is 16 amino acids. Sequencing used immunoSEQ multiplex PCR; TCRdb keeps in-frame clones, though not all of them. Of 190,000 or so clones listed, approximately 92% are singletons. This TCR derives from a man in his late teens or twenties in good health. The sequencing sample was made of blood. The V call is TRBV27, the J call TRBJ1-5, with D maybe TRBD1 (5 bases). CDR3 amino acids: CASSLWSGPRDQPQHF. CDR3 DNA sequence: TGTGCCAGCAGTTTATGGTCGGGGCCCCGCGATCAGCCCCAGCATTTT.